These 22 T cell receptor beta chains originate from one sample sequenced in a study of vaccination effects on CD4 cells after COVID-19. Sequencing in the ViraFEST assay came after antigen-specific CD4+ T cells had been expanded with viral peptide pools, which were used to stimulate PBMC. Culturing for more than 9 days preceded CD4+ T cell isolation. No vaccinee had earlier SARS-CoV-2 infection, and nucleocapsid antibodies were negative. Data came from immunoSEQ multiplex PCR; TCRdb stores just in-frame clones and leaves some out. In the table there are approximately 74,000 clones, around 79% of which are singletons. Their target antigens are unknown. Material: CD4+ T cells from PBMCs cultured with HCoV-NL63 spike peptides, obtained before COVID-19 vaccination. Every receptor here comes from a human donor who received a COVID-19 vaccine.

The chain recombines TRBV7-9 with TRBJ2-3, with TRBD1 identical over 7 bases. CDR3 size: 15 residues. Trimming removed 4 bases from V and 0 bases from J; junction bases left unmatched: 4. Germline V CDR1 and CDR2: SEHNR, FQNEAQ (reference sequence). The CDR3 loop is CASSSDRESTDTQYF. In nucleotides, the CDR3 is TGTGCCAGCAGCTCCGACAGGGAGAGCACAGATACGCAGTATTTT. The full variable domain, completed using reference TRBV7-9 and TRBJ2-3, is DTGVSQNPRHKITKRGQNVTFRCDPISEHNRLYWYRQTLGQGPEFLTYFQNEAQLEKSRLLSDRFSAERPKGSFSTLEIQRTEQGDSAMYLCASSSDRESTDTQYFGPGTRLTVL.

V and J are TRBV28 and TRBJ1-5; maybe TRBD1 (5 bases). Trimming took off 6 bases at V and 6 bases at J, with 18 bases between the two ends. This CDR3 region has 15 residues. In germline, CDR1 is MDHEN, CDR2 SYDVKM. CDR3 loop: CASRPPPQGFQPQHF. The DNA of the CDR3 is TGTGCCAGCAGGCCCCCCCCGCAGGGTTTTCAGCCCCAGCATTTT.

This clone was detected a few times. This chain links TRBV29-1 with TRBJ1-2; TRBD1 agrees at 8 bases. This CDR3 region has 13 residues. Germline lookup yields CDR1 SQVTM and CDR2 ANQGSEA. The V gene end was trimmed by 7 bases and the J gene end by 7 bases; junction bases not matched to a gene: 11. The CDR3 nucleotides are TGCAGCGGCGGACAGGGCGGGGTACGTGGCTACACCTTC. It yields the protein CSGGQGGVRGYTF.

The gene calls are TRBV28 and TRBJ2-4, with TRBD1 identical over 7 bases. The CDR3 is 15 amino acids. J was trimmed by 6 bases and V by 3 bases; bases with no gene match: 8. CDR1 MDHEN and CDR2 SYDVKM come from the germline V gene. The CDR3: CASSLPGSGGNIQYF. The CDR3 DNA is TGTGCCAGCAGTTTGCCGGGGTCAGGGGGAAACATTCAGTACTTC.

This clone was found once. The genes are TRBV28 and TRBJ1-4, with D hard to call. Germline V lookup: CDR1 MDHEN, CDR2 SYDVKM. The germline V and J ends were trimmed by 6 bases and 0 bases, with 8 bases remaining between them. The CDR3 runs 14 residues. CDR3 bases: TGTGCCAGCAGCCCAGTAGCAACTAATGAAAAACTGTTTTTT. Amino acids: CASSPVATNEKLFF.

The chain is built from TRBV6-5 and TRBJ1-1; 11 bases line up with TRBD1. The germline V gene encodes CDR1 MNHEY and CDR2 SVGAGI. The CDR3 totals 15 residues. V was clipped by 0 bases and J by 5 bases; unmatched bases: 2. DNA for the CDR3: TGTGCCAGCAGTTACTCGGACAGGGGGCCAACTGAAGCTTTCTTT. Encoded protein: CASSYSDRGPTEAFF.

The sample holds a few counts of this clone. The chain joins TRBV5-4 to TRBJ2-2; 14 bases are shared with TRBD2. The germline CDR1 and CDR2 sequences are SGHNT and YYREEE (reference sequence). The CDR3 is 17 residues long. The V segment lost 5 bases and the J segment 7 bases; nucleotides outside the gene matches: 10. The CDR3 spells CASSPTSGGAYNGELFF. The CDR3 DNA reads TGTGCCAGCAGTCCGACTAGCGGGGGGGCCTATAACGGGGAGCTGTTTTTT.

The genes are TRBV6-6 and TRBJ2-1; D possibly uses TRBD1 or TRBD2 (5 bases each). The CDR3 extends over 17 amino acids. V gave up 5 bases and J gave up 0 bases, with 17 bases separating them. The germline gives CDR1 MNHNY, CDR2 SVGAGI (reference sequence). Here the CDR3 reads CASSPLSRGHSYNEQFF. The CDR3 bases are TGTGCCAGCAGTCCCTTGTCGAGGGGCCACTCCTACAATGAGCAGTTCTTC.

This clone has a single count. The rearrangement links TRBV9 to TRBJ2-2; D uncertain. V lost 4 bases and J 1 base, leaving 11 bases between the germline ends. CDR3 size: 15 residues. CDR1 is SGDLS, CDR2 YYNGEE, per germline. CDR3 sequence reads: CASSPRVWNTGELFF. The CDR3 nucleotides read TGTGCCAGCAGCCCAAGGGTTTGGAACACCGGGGAGCTGTTTTTT. Complete variable domain (other parts from reference TRBV9 and TRBJ2-2): DSGVTQTPKHLITATGQRVTLRCSPRSGDLSVYWYQQSLDQGLQFLIQYYNGEERAKGNILERFSAQQFPDLHSELNLSSLELGDSALYFCASSPRVWNTGELFFGEGSRLTVL.

The chain has TRBV4-2 and TRBJ1-1; D may be TRBD1 (6 bases). V lost 2 bases and J lost 0, with 13 bases in between. CDR1 LGHNA and CDR2 YNFKEQ come from the germline V gene. The CDR3 has 16 residues. The CDR3 here is CASSQYVTGLNTEAFF. CDR3 bases: TGTGCCAGCAGCCAATATGTGACAGGCCTGAACACTGAAGCTTTCTTT.

This chain links TRBV5-8 with TRBJ1-5, with TRBD1 matching over 9 bases. The CDR3 is made up of 15 amino acids. The germline V gene encodes CDR1 SGHTS and CDR2 YDEGEE. V shed 5 bases and J 4 bases; nucleotides not matched to a gene: 7. The chain's CDR3 is CASRLTGTGNQPQHF. CDR3 bases: TGTGCCAGCAGATTGACCGGGACAGGGAATCAGCCCCAGCATTTT.

The rearrangement uses TRBV24-1 and TRBJ2-3; 9 nucleotides align to TRBD1. This CDR3 region has 15 residues. Germline CDR1 KGHDR, CDR2 SFDVKD. The ends lost 3 bases at V and 6 bases at J; junction bases unmatched: 6. CDR3 nucleotides: TGTGCCACCAGTGATCGGGGACAGGGTAGGGATACGCAGTATTTT. As protein: CATSDRGQGRDTQYF.

V usage is TRBV3-1 (or the pseudogene TRBV3-2) and J usage is TRBJ1-2; the D gene is possibly TRBD1 (6 bases). The CDR3 runs to 13 residues. Trimming cost V 5 bases and J 2 bases, with 9 bases left between them. Germline V CDR1 and CDR2: LGHDT, YNNKEL (reference sequence). The CDR3 sequence is CASSTGQNYGYTF. The CDR3 DNA sequence: TGTGCCAGCAGCACGGGACAAAACTATGGCTACACCTTC.

This clone was observed a single time. J is TRBJ1-2 and V is TRBV5-4; tentatively, D is TRBD1 (6 bases). V dropped 3 bases and J dropped 3 bases, with 15 bases sitting between them. Per germline, CDR1 SGHNT and CDR2 YYREEE (reference sequence). CDR3 length equals 15 residues. Written as DNA, the CDR3 is TGTGCCAGCAGCTCCAGGACGGAGGGGGACTATGGCTACACCTTC. Protein sequence: CASSSRTEGDYGYTF.

This rearrangement joins TRBV2 to TRBJ1-1; D is possibly TRBD1 (6 bases). V lost 8 bases and J lost 4, with 23 bases in between. Germline V CDR1 and CDR2: SNHLY, FYNNEI. This CDR3 has 16 amino acids. The CDR3 reads CASRLGHSFGGTEAFF. The CDR3, as DNA: TGTGCCAGCCGGCTGGGACATTCTTTTGGGGGCACTGAAGCTTTCTTT.

The DNA for the CDR3 is TGTGCCAGCAGTTACAAGGGATTGAGCAATCAGCCCCAGCATTTT. Its translation is CASSYKGLSNQPQHF. This sequence joins TRBV6-5 and TRBJ1-5; D uncertain. CDR1 is MNHEY, CDR2 SVGAGI, per germline. V dropped 2 bases and J dropped 1 base, with 9 bases sitting between them. The CDR3 runs 15 residues.

There are a few counts of this clone. The rearrangement joins TRBV11-2 to TRBJ2-3; D gene ambiguous. Germline V lookup: CDR1 SGHAT, CDR2 FQNNGV. V was cut by 3 bases and J by 5 bases, with 15 bases left in between. This CDR3 is 15 amino acids long. The CDR3 region is CASSFRKAAGDTQYF. The CDR3 coding sequence is TGTGCCAGCAGCTTTCGAAAGGCGGCCGGAGATACGCAGTATTTT.

CDR3 in DNA: TGTGCCAGCAGTTTAGGGGTTTCAGAGACCCAGTACTTC. Residues: CASSLGVSETQYF. The V and J genes are TRBV12-3 or TRBV12-4 and TRBJ2-5; unclear D gene. With 1 base removed from V and 4 bases from J, the gap between germline ends came to 7 bases. This CDR3 has 13 amino acids.

V is TRBV7-8 and J is TRBJ2-7; tentative D call: TRBD1 (6 bases). From germline, CDR1 is SGHVS and CDR2 FQNEAQ. The CDR3 sequence is 13 residues long. Trimming stripped 4 bases from V and 3 bases from J, with 10 bases between. CDR3 in DNA: TGTGCCAGCAGCTGGAGACAGGACTACGAGCAGTACGTC. Protein product: CASSWRQDYEQYV.

The chain uses TRBV9 and TRBJ2-2; 14 bases align to TRBD2. The CDR3 covers 16 residues. The V gene's germline CDR1 is SGDLS and CDR2 YYNGEE. Trimming at V came to 3 bases and at J to 5 bases, leaving 3 bases not matched to a gene. CDR3 sequence reads: CASSETSGGDTGELFF. The CDR3 DNA follows: TGTGCCAGCAGCGAGACTAGCGGGGGGGATACCGGGGAGCTGTTTTTT.

The J gene is TRBJ2-7, the V gene TRBV6-5; 8 bases are a match to TRBD1. Germline trimming cut 4 bases from V and 2 bases from J; bases unmatched to any gene: 4. Germline values: CDR1 MNHEY, CDR2 SVGAGI. The CDR3 extends over 14 amino acids. CDR3 nucleotide sequence: TGTGCCAGCAGTTTAACGACAGGGGCCTACGAGCAGTACGTC. Protein sequence: CASSLTTGAYEQYV.

This clone came up a few times. The rearrangement links TRBV3-1 (or the pseudogene TRBV3-2) to TRBJ1-2; D is unclear. Trimming took off 1 base at V and 2 bases at J, with 8 bases between the two ends. CDR3 length: 14 amino acids. CDR1 is LGHDT, CDR2 YNNKEL, per germline (reference sequence). The chain's CDR3 is CASSQVSGNYGYTF. In DNA form, the CDR3 reads TGTGCCAGCAGCCAAGTTTCCGGGAACTATGGCTACACCTTC.